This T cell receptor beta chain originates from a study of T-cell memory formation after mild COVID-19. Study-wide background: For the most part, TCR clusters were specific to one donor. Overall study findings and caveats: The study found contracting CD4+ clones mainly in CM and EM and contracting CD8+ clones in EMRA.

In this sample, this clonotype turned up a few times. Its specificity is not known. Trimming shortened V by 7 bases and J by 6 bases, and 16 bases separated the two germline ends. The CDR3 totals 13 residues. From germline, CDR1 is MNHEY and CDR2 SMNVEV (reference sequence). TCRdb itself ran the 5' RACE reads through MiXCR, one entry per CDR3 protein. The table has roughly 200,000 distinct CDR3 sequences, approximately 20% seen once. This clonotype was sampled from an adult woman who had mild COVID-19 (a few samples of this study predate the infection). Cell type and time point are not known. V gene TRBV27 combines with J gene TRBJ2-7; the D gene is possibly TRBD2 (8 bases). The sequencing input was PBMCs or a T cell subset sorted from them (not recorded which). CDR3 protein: CASNPGGGGEQYF. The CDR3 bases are TGTGCCAGCAACCCGGGAGGGGGCGGCGAGCAGTACTTC.